Presented here are 18 T cell receptor beta chains from one specimen sequenced in a study of cytomegalovirus exposure and HLA in healthy donors. Primers for the PCR totalled 60 Vbeta and 13 Jbeta. Measured with immunoSEQ multiplex PCR; TCRdb has only the in-frame clones, and not every one. This sample yields roughly 190,000 clones, of which about 13% are seen a single time; under 10% belongs to the top ten. Sequencing was performed on PBMCs. The receptors originated from a man in his fifties in good health and CMV-seropositive.

The chain is built from TRBV4-3 and TRBJ2-5; D might be TRBD1 (5 bases). CDR3 length equals 13 residues. The germline V gene encodes CDR1 LGHNA and CDR2 YSLEER. V was trimmed by 3 bases and J by 4 bases, leaving 9 bases between them. The CDR3 region is CASSQGQGETQYF. As DNA, the CDR3 is TGCGCCAGCAGCCAGGGGCAGGGAGAGACCCAGTACTTC.

The J gene is TRBJ1-2, the V gene TRBV12-2. TRBV12-2 is a pseudogene segment. This CDR3 spans 13 amino acids. In DNA form, the CDR3 reads TGTGCAAGTCGCTTAGTAGTAATCTATGGCTACACCTTC. It codes for CASRLVVIYGYTF.

In its sample, this clone was seen a few times. This sequence joins TRBV9 and TRBJ2-3; D might be TRBD2 (5 bases). The germline V gene has CDR1 SGDLS and CDR2 YYNGEE. The V and J ends lost 4 bases and 2 bases respectively, with 17 bases between them. The CDR3 extends over 16 amino acids. The DNA of the CDR3 is TGTGCCAGCAGCCCCCCCCTGAGGGAATTCACAGATACGCAGTATTTT. The encoded protein is CASSPPLREFTDTQYF.

The rearrangement links TRBV5-1 to TRBJ2-7; 10 bases match TRBD2. The CDR3 sequence is 14 residues long. Germline trimming cut 6 bases from V and 6 bases from J; bases unmatched to any gene: 9. Germline assignment: CDR1 SGHRS and CDR2 YFSETQ. CDR3 sequence: CASTQLAGSAEQYF. Written as DNA, the CDR3 is TGCGCCAGCACTCAACTAGCGGGGAGCGCCGAGCAGTACTTC.

This chain uses TRBV4-3 with TRBJ2-3; the D is unclear. This CDR3 is built from 15 residues. V gave up 1 base and J gave up 2 bases, with 10 bases separating them. CDR1 and CDR2 from the germline V gene are LGHNA and YSLEER. The CDR3 spells CASSQGSTLTDTQYF. The DNA of the CDR3 is TGCGCCAGCAGCCAAGGCTCTACCCTCACAGATACGCAGTATTTT.

The chain is built from TRBV18 and TRBJ2-5; maybe TRBD2 (6 bases). The CDR3 consists of 14 residues. Germline-derived CDR1 and CDR2 are KGHSH and LQKENI. V was cut by 6 bases and J by 5 bases, with 16 bases left in between. CDR3: CASSQTQAGETQYF. The DNA of the CDR3 is TGTGCCAGCTCCCAGACACAGGCGGGGGAGACCCAGTACTTC.

V is TRBV9 and J is TRBJ2-2; D is perhaps TRBD1 (5 bases). The CDR3 is 17 residues long. Germline V CDR1 and CDR2: SGDLS, YYNGEE. V was clipped by 0 bases and J by 4 bases, with 16 bases between them. CDR3 loop: CASSVGAGNLRTGELFF. CDR3 in DNA: TGTGCCAGCAGCGTAGGGGCAGGGAACCTTCGCACCGGGGAGCTGTTTTTT.

This clone was picked up a small number of times. The rearrangement joins TRBV9 to TRBJ2-7; 8 bases fit TRBD1. Germline lookup yields CDR1 SGDLS and CDR2 YYNGEE. CDR3 length: 15 residues. V shed 3 bases, J shed 0 bases, and the junction held 5 bases outside the gene matches. The CDR3 is CASSGGQGRSYEQYF. For the CDR3, the DNA is TGTGCCAGCAGCGGAGGACAGGGTCGCTCCTACGAGCAGTACTTC.

Only a few counts were recorded for this clone. The chain carries TRBV4-3 and TRBJ2-2; tentatively, D is TRBD2 (6 bases). The V and J ends lost 1 base and 8 bases respectively, with 8 bases between them. This CDR3 contains 13 residues. Germline-derived CDR1 and CDR2 are LGHNA and YSLEER. This chain's CDR3 is CASSQGGVGELFF. The CDR3 nucleotides read TGCGCCAGCAGCCAAGGGGGGGTGGGGGAGCTGTTTTTT.

The CDR3 nucleotides read TGTGCCAGCAGCCCTACTCCCTGGACGGGGGCCGGGGAGCTGTTTTTT. This codes for CASSPTPWTGAGELFF. The J gene is TRBJ2-2, the V gene TRBV11-3, with D possibly TRBD2 on 6 matching bases. Trimming shortened V by 5 bases and J by 6 bases, and 19 bases separated the two germline ends. Germline CDR1 reads SGHNT; CDR2 reads YENEEA. This CDR3 is 16 amino acids long.

In this sample, this clone turned up a few times. This rearrangement joins TRBV5-4 to TRBJ2-7; 7 bases fit TRBD1. The CDR3 has 14 amino acids. The germline V gene has CDR1 SGHNT and CDR2 YYREEE (reference sequence). Germline trimming cut 3 bases from V and 2 bases from J; bases unmatched to any gene: 5. CDR3: CASSSGQVTYEQYF. CDR3 sequence (DNA): TGTGCCAGCAGCTCAGGACAGGTGACCTACGAGCAGTACTTC.

This clone appeared a few times. The chain carries TRBV4-3 and TRBJ1-1, with unresolved D. CDR1 LGHNA and CDR2 YSLEER come from the germline V gene. The CDR3 runs to 13 residues. CDR3 DNA sequence: TGCGACAGAAGCCCCACCAGGAACACTGAAGCTTTCTTT. The encoded protein is CDRSPTRNTEAFF.

The CDR3 DNA is TGTGCCAGCAGCTCCCAGGACAGGGTAGGGCCTAACTATGGCTACACCTTC. Amino acids: CASSSQDRVGPNYGYTF. This chain uses TRBV7-9 with TRBJ1-2; 8 positions agree with TRBD1. Looked up from germline, CDR1 is SEHNR and CDR2 is FQNEAQ (reference sequence). The CDR3 totals 17 residues. V was clipped by 4 bases and J by 0 bases; unmatched bases: 10.

V is TRBV27 and J is TRBJ1-2, with D perhaps matching TRBD1 (5 bases). Trimming removed 0 bases at V and 4 bases at J, with 9 bases between. Germline V gene data show CDR1 as MNHEY and CDR2 as SMNVEV (reference sequence). This CDR3 is built from 14 residues. Here the CDR3 reads CASSLSPQAYGYTF. The CDR3, as DNA: TGTGCCAGCAGTTTATCCCCACAGGCCTATGGCTACACCTTC.

This clone has a handful of counts. The rearrangement links TRBV10-3 to TRBJ1-1; 8 bases line up with TRBD1. The CDR3 has 15 residues. The V gene end was trimmed by 0 bases and the J gene end by 4 bases; junction bases not matched to a gene: 4. Germline-derived CDR1 and CDR2 are ENHRY and SYGVKD. CDR3 sequence (DNA): TGTGCCATCAGTGAGTCAAACAGGGGGAGCACTGAAGCTTTCTTT. Amino acids: CAISESNRGSTEAFF.

This clone showed up just a few times. The rearrangement links TRBV10-3 to TRBJ2-7; 9 bases are a match to TRBD2. The junction had 7 bases not matched to a gene; V was cut back by 9 bases and J by 4 bases. CDR1 is ENHRY and CDR2 is SYGVKD in the germline V gene. The CDR3 loop spans 13 amino acids. The CDR3 nucleotides read TGTGCCATTGGGACTAGCTCGTCTTACGAGCAGTACGTC. This encodes CAIGTSSSYEQYV.

The chain combines TRBV5-4 with TRBJ2-1, with D perhaps matching TRBD2 (7 bases). Germline CDR1 SGHNT, CDR2 YYREEE (reference sequence). The CDR3 extends over 14 amino acids. Deletions cut 1 base from V and 8 bases from J, with 13 bases between. In DNA form, the CDR3 reads TGTGCCAGCAGCTTGCGGGGGGCCGGGGATGAGCAGTTCTTC. Translated, it gives CASSLRGAGDEQFF.

J is TRBJ2-5 and V is TRBV29-1; D is unresolved. CDR1 is SQVTM and CDR2 is ANQGSEA in the germline V gene. V lost 4 bases, J lost 2 bases, and 8 bases lay in between. There are 12 residues in the CDR3. CDR3 in DNA: TGCAGCGTTGTGGGCAGGCAAGAGACCCAGTACTTC. Residues: CSVVGRQETQYF.